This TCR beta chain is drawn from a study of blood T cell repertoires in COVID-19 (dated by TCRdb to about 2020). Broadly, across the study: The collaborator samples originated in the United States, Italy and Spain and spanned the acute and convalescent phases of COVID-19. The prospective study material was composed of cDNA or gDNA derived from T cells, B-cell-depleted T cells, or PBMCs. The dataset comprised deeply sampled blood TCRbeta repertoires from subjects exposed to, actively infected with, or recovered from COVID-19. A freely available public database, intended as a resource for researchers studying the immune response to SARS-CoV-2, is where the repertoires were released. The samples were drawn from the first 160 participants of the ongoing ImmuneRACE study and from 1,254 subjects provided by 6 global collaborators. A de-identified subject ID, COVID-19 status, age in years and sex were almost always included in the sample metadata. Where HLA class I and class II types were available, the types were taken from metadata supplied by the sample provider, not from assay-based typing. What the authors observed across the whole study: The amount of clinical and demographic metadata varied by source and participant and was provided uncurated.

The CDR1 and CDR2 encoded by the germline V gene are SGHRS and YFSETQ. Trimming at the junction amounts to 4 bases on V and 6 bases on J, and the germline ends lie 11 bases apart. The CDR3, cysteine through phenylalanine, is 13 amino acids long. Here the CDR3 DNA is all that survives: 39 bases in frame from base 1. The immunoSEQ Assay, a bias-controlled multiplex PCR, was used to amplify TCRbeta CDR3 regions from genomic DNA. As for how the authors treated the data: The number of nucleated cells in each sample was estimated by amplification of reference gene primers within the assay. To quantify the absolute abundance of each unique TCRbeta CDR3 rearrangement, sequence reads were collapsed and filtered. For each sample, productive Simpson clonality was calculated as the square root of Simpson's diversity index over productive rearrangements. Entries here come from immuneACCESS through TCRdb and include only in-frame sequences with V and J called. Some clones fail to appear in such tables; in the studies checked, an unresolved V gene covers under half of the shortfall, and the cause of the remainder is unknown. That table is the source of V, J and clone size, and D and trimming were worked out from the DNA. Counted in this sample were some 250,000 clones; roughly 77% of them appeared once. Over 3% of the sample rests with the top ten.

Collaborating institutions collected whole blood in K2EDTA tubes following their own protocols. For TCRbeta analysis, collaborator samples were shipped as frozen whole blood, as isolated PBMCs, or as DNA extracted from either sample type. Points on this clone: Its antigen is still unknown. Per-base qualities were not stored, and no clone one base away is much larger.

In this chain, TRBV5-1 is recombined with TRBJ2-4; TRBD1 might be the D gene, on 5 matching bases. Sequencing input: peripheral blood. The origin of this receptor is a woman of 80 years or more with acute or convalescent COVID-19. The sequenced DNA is TGCGCCAGCAGCCCCACCGACAGAAACATTCAGTACTTC. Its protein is CASSPTDRNIQYF.